The 25 T cell receptor beta chains reported below all come from one sample, sequenced in a study of T cell responses to AZD1222 COVID-19 vaccine. Libraries were prepared by immunoSEQ multiplex PCR; TCRdb keeps only in-frame clonotypes and omits some of them. Of more than 150,000 clones in the sample, roughly 92% were seen once. The source material was peripheral blood, sampled on day 0 of AZD1222 vaccination. The receptor source for this set is an adult in good health.

The chain carries TRBV30 and TRBJ1-3; D is ambiguous. The V end was cut by 4 bases, the J end by 8 bases, with 6 bases between. In germline, CDR1 is GTSNPN, CDR2 SVGIG (reference sequence). This CDR3 region has 10 residues. DNA for the CDR3: TGTGCCTGGACGTCGCACACCATATATTTT. Translation: CAWTSHTIYF.

The J gene is TRBJ2-5, the V gene TRBV5-1; D possibly corresponds to TRBD1 (6 bases). Trimming removed 6 bases from V and 2 bases from J, with 11 bases in between. CDR1 is SGHRS, CDR2 YFSETQ, per germline. This CDR3 contains 13 residues. CDR3 residues: CASTLTGQETQYF. Written as DNA, the CDR3 is TGCGCCAGCACGCTGACAGGTCAAGAGACCCAGTACTTC.

The rearrangement uses TRBV19 and TRBJ2-1, with D perhaps TRBD2 (5 bases). The CDR3 contains 14 residues. Germline V lookup: CDR1 LNHDA, CDR2 SQIVND (reference sequence). The V end was cut by 10 bases, the J end by 0 bases, with 13 bases between. DNA of the CDR3: TGTGCCACCTCGAGGGCTAGCTCCTACAATGAGCAGTTCTTC. It encodes CATSRASSYNEQFF.

The gene calls are TRBV15 and TRBJ1-3; D unresolved. The V gene's germline CDR1 is LNHNV and CDR2 YYDKDF (reference sequence). The CDR3 sequence is 15 residues long. Trimming pared 0 bases from V and 2 bases from J, leaving 8 bases between. CDR3 sequence (DNA): TGTGCCACCAGCAGAGATAGGGCAACTGGAAACACCATATATTTT. As protein: CATSRDRATGNTIYF.

This chain links TRBV6-6 with TRBJ2-1; D unresolved. V was pared by 3 bases and J by 7 bases, with 10 bases between. In germline, CDR1 is MNHNY, CDR2 SVGAGI (reference sequence). This CDR3 contains 13 residues. The CDR3 here is CASSYPLRNEQFF. For the CDR3, the DNA is TGTGCCAGCAGTTATCCGTTGCGAAATGAGCAGTTCTTC.

In nucleotides, the CDR3 is TGTGCCTGGGGGAAGATATTTGTCAGCTACACCTTC. As protein: CAWGKIFVSYTF. The chain is built from TRBV30 and TRBJ1-2; no definite D call. V was cut by 5 bases and J by 9 bases, with 16 bases left in between. The CDR3 consists of 12 residues. Germline loops: CDR1 GTSNPN, CDR2 SVGIG (reference sequence).

The chain uses TRBV9 and TRBJ1-1; D uncertain. CDR1 and CDR2 from the germline V gene are SGDLS and YYNGEE. V was cut by 4 bases and J by 5 bases, with 12 bases left in between. The CDR3 contains 13 residues. CDR3 protein: CASSRQPETEAFF. CDR3 in DNA: TGTGCCAGCAGCCGGCAGCCAGAGACTGAAGCTTTCTTT.

The V call is TRBV27, the J call TRBJ1-2; tentative D call: TRBD1 (5 bases). Trimming took 7 bases from V and 8 from J, leaving 29 bases between them. Germline V gene lookup returns CDR1 MNHEY and CDR2 SMNVEV (reference sequence). The CDR3 is 17 residues long. The DNA of the CDR3 is TGTGCCAGCACCTTGAACGGCGGGGTCCTCGGGGCCTACGGCTACACCTTC. Its translation: CASTLNGGVLGAYGYTF.

V usage is TRBV5-4 and J usage is TRBJ2-7; 11 bases fit TRBD2. Unmatched junction bases numbered 3, after V lost 1 base and J lost 6 bases. This CDR3 spans 14 amino acids. Germline-derived CDR1 and CDR2 are SGHNT and YYREEE (reference sequence). The CDR3 loop is CASSLTSGSVEQYF. The CDR3 region has the DNA TGTGCCAGCAGCTTGACTAGCGGGAGTGTCGAGCAGTACTTC.

The chain couples TRBV2 to TRBJ1-1; perhaps TRBD1 as D (6 bases). The ends were cut back, 8 bases at V and 3 bases at J, with 19 bases in the middle. The CDR3 totals 15 residues. Germline V gives CDR1 SNHLY, CDR2 FYNNEI. The CDR3 DNA reads as TGTGCCAGCGGCGGCAGGGGATCTGTGTACACTGAAGCTTTCTTT. This translates into CASGGRGSVYTEAFF. The variable domain in full, with the rest retrieved from reference TRBV2 and TRBJ1-1, is EPEVTQTPSHQVTQMGQEVILRCVPISNHLYFYWYRQILGQKVEFLVSFYNNEISEKSEIFDDQFSVERPDGSNFTLKIRSTKLEDSAMYFCASGGRGSVYTEAFFGQGTRLTVV.

The chain combines TRBV9 with TRBJ2-3, with D uncertain. Trimming stripped 0 bases from V and 0 bases from J, with 11 bases between. The CDR3 runs to 16 residues. The V gene's germline CDR1 is SGDLS and CDR2 YYNGEE. For the CDR3, the DNA is TGTGCCAGCAGCGTAGGTAGTGTGTCCAGCACAGATACGCAGTATTTT. Translated, it gives CASSVGSVSSTDTQYF.

J is TRBJ1-1 and V is TRBV7-6, with D possibly being TRBD1 (5 bases). CDR3 length: 16 amino acids. Trimming cost V 3 bases and J 4 bases, with 18 bases left between them. Germline CDR1 SGHVS, CDR2 FNYEAQ. The CDR3 coding sequence is TGTGCCAGCAGCTTGGGGCAGGTGGGTTACGGCACTGAAGCTTTCTTT. Encoded protein: CASSLGQVGYGTEAFF.

This clone has just one count. The chain employs TRBV29-1 and TRBJ2-3; TRBD2 matches at 11 bases. Trimming took 6 bases from V and 1 from J; bases not matched to a gene: 6. Germline-derived CDR1 and CDR2 are SQVTM and ANQGSEA. The CDR3 is 15 amino acids. CDR3 sequence: CSVGLAGGGTDTQYF. In DNA, the CDR3 is TGCAGCGTAGGGTTAGCGGGGGGGGGCACAGATACGCAGTATTTT.

The chain links TRBV10-1 to TRBJ1-3; no clear D gene. The germline V gene has CDR1 WNHNN and CDR2 SYGVQD (reference sequence). The V gene lost 8 bases and the J gene lost 1 base, with 15 bases spanning the gap. CDR3 size: 15 residues. DNA for the CDR3: TGCGCCAGCGTCTTCAGTGTGGCTTCTGGAAACACCATATATTTT. It yields the protein CASVFSVASGNTIYF.

The V call is TRBV19, the J call TRBJ2-3, with 7 bases fitting TRBD2. Losses at the gene ends were 4 bases for V and 0 bases for J; bases not matched to a gene: 1. The CDR3 length is 14 residues. In germline, CDR1 is LNHDA, CDR2 SQIVND (reference sequence). The CDR3 reads CASSRTRSTDTQYF. Here the CDR3 DNA reads TGTGCCAGTAGTAGGACTAGAAGCACAGATACGCAGTATTTT. Based on the CDR3 plus reference TRBV19 and TRBJ2-3, the full variable domain is DGGITQSPKYLFRKEGQNVTLSCEQNLNHDAMYWYRQDPGQGLRLIYYSQIVNDFQKGDIAEGYSVSREKKESFPLTVTSAQKNPTAFYLCASSRTRSTDTQYFGPGTRLTVL.

The J gene is TRBJ1-6, the V gene TRBV6-2 or TRBV6-3, with 10 bases fitting TRBD1. Germline V gene sequence: CDR1 MNHEY, CDR2 SVGEGT. The CDR3 extends over 16 amino acids. With 4 bases clipped from V and 7 bases from J, the junction kept 7 bases outside the gene matches. This CDR3 reads CASSSAGTGANSPLHF. The CDR3 nucleotides read TGTGCCAGCAGTTCGGCTGGGACAGGGGCAAATTCACCCCTCCACTTT.

This clone has just a few counts. The chain carries TRBV7-8 and TRBJ1-2, with D unclear. V lost 4 bases, J lost 5 bases, and 11 bases lay in between. CDR1 and CDR2 (germline): SGHVS, FQNEAQ. The CDR3 runs 13 residues. CDR3 sequence: CASSSIDGYGYTF. The CDR3 nucleotides read TGTGCCAGCAGCTCGATAGACGGATATGGCTACACCTTC.

The chain links TRBV6-1 to TRBJ1-6; no firm D call. With 3 bases removed from V and 8 bases from J, the gap between germline ends came to 14 bases. The CDR3 covers 15 residues. CDR1 is MNHNS, CDR2 SASEGT, per germline. CDR3: CASSEQPTSDSPLHF. CDR3 coding DNA: TGTGCCAGCAGTGAGCAACCTACCTCGGATTCACCCCTCCACTTT.

The rearrangement joins TRBV10-3 to TRBJ1-4; 10 bases are shared with TRBD1. CDR3 length: 16 residues. Germline assignment: CDR1 ENHRY and CDR2 SYGVKD. The V and J ends lost 6 bases and 7 bases, in that order; junction bases with no gene match: 11. In nucleotides, the CDR3 is TGTGCCATCAGCGAAACCCCGGGACAGGGGACTGAAAAACTGTTTTTT. It is translated as CAISETPGQGTEKLFF.

This chain uses TRBV5-6 with TRBJ1-4; D is possibly TRBD1 (5 bases). Trimming removed 0 bases at V and 12 bases at J, with 12 bases between. Germline V gives CDR1 SGHDT, CDR2 YYEEEE. This CDR3 comprises 13 residues. CDR3 nucleotide sequence: TGTGCCAGCAGCTTGGCTTTTGGGGGGGAACTGTTTTTT. It encodes CASSLAFGGELFF.

The V gene is TRBV5-5, the J gene TRBJ1-3, with a possible D match to TRBD1 (5 bases). This CDR3 region has 13 residues. V dropped 0 bases and J dropped 7 bases, with 8 bases sitting between them. Germline assignment: CDR1 SGHKS and CDR2 YYEKEE (reference sequence). DNA for the CDR3: TGTGCCAGCAGCTTGGGGTGGGGGAACACCATATATTTT. It specifies CASSLGWGNTIYF.

V is TRBV14 and J is TRBJ2-5, with no clear D. V dropped 1 base and J dropped 7 bases, with 10 bases sitting between them. Per the germline V gene, CDR1 is SGHDN and CDR2 is FVKESK. The CDR3 length is 13 residues. The CDR3 bases are TGTGCCAGCAGCCAAGGCAGGTTAATGACCCAGTACTTC. Residues: CASSQGRLMTQYF.

The chain uses TRBV19 and TRBJ1-1; maybe TRBD1 (6 bases). CDR3 length equals 16 residues. Germline CDR1 and CDR2: LNHDA and SQIVND (reference sequence). V lost 5 bases, J lost 7 bases, and 23 bases lay in between. CDR3 residues: CASSPRLRLGDNEAFF. The DNA for the CDR3 is TGTGCCAGTAGTCCCCGCCTACGCCTTGGGGACAATGAAGCTTTCTTT.

DNA for the CDR3: TGTGCCAGCAGTGACCCCGGCTCAGGGATCTCGGGCTACACCTTC. This sequence encodes CASSDPGSGISGYTF. The gene calls are TRBV6-2 or TRBV6-3 and TRBJ1-2, with D perhaps TRBD1 (5 bases). Germline CDR1 is MNHEY and CDR2 is SVGEGT. V was trimmed by 5 bases and J by 8 bases, leaving 21 bases between them. This CDR3 comprises 15 residues.

This rearrangement joins TRBV9 to TRBJ1-1, with D unresolved. The V and J ends lost 4 bases and 6 bases respectively, with 7 bases between them. Germline assignment: CDR1 SGDLS and CDR2 YYNGEE. The CDR3 contains 11 residues. The DNA of the CDR3 is TGTGCCAGCAGCAGGTGGCCTGAAGCTTTCTTT. It translates to CASSRWPEAFF.